This T cell receptor beta chain was recovered during a study of immune heterogeneity within non-small cell lung tumors. Study background: There were a few squamous cell carcinomas, approximately 10 non-squamous carcinomas and 1 tumor not otherwise specified.

The study's findings and limits: Alongside site-unique high-frequency clones, identical dominant CDR3 beta clonotypes recurred across tumor sites within a patient. Statistically, local T-cell clonality exhibited a moderate yet significant correlation with local tumor mutational burden (R approximately 0.3).

The CDR3 runs 14 residues. Trimming took 1 base from V and 4 from J; bases not matched to a gene: 3. CDR1 and CDR2 (germline): LNHDA, SQIVND (reference sequence). A remark on this clonotype: What it binds is unknown.

The starting template was genomic DNA from bulk tumor, roughly 610 ng per sample. The authors collected several far-apart biopsies from each primary tumor during surgery. With untreated, newly diagnosed non-small cell lung cancer, the patients went on to undergo curative surgery. Patients with newly diagnosed non-small cell lung cancer who underwent surgery with curative intent served as donors. TCR beta CDR3 regions came from multiplex PCR with 32 forward V and 13 reverse J primers. TCRdb re-called the multiplex PCR reads through MiXCR, storing one row per CDR3 protein. The sample shows around 3,700 distinct CDR3 sequences, over 30% of them seen only once.

Specimen: lung tumor tissue. The sequence derives from a man between 70 and 80 years old with non-small cell lung cancer. The chain combines TRBV19 with TRBJ1-1, with 7 bases lining up with TRBD1. The CDR3 nucleotides are TGTGCCAGTAGTATAGGGGCAGGGGGCACTGAAGCTTTCTTT. It encodes CASSIGAGGTEAFF. Together with reference TRBV19 and TRBJ1-1, the CDR3 gives the full variable domain: DGGITQSPKYLFRKEGQNVTLSCEQNLNHDAMYWYRQDPGQGLRLIYYSQIVNDFQKGDIAEGYSVSREKKESFPLTVTSAQKNPTAFYLCASSIGAGGTEAFFGQGTRLTVV.